These 31 T cell receptor beta chains share one sample of origin, sequenced in a study of blood T cell repertoires in COVID-19. Measured with immunoSEQ multiplex PCR; TCRdb has only the in-frame clones, and not every one. The table includes around 380,000 clones, 70% to 85% detected once. Input material: peripheral blood. The receptors here all came from a human donor with acute or convalescent COVID-19. The donor label of this sample is uncertain.

This sequence joins TRBV15 and TRBJ1-6; possible D gene TRBD1, 6 bases. Trimming stripped 1 base from V and 10 bases from J, with 8 bases between. Germline CDR1 LNHNV, CDR2 YYDKDF (reference sequence). This CDR3 is built from 13 residues. CDR3 coding DNA: TGTGCCACCAGCAGAGCAGGGGAGTCACCCCTCCACTTT. This sequence encodes CATSRAGESPLHF.

The chain couples TRBV4-1 to TRBJ1-5; 7 bases fit TRBD1. V shed 4 bases and J 15 bases; nucleotides not matched to a gene: 12. Germline loops: CDR1 MGHRA, CDR2 YSYEKL. The CDR3 extends over 13 amino acids. The CDR3 DNA reads as TGCGCCAGCAGCCCCCAAGTGACAGGGATCCCGCATTTT. Translation: CASSPQVTGIPHF.

This clone turned up a few times. This chain uses TRBV7-2 with TRBJ2-7; 14 bases match TRBD2. V dropped 5 bases and J dropped 3; count of bases not matched to a gene: 6. The CDR3 runs 16 residues. Germline-derived CDR1 and CDR2 are SGHTA and FQGNSA. For the CDR3, the DNA is TGTGCCAGCAGCCAGTATGGGACTAGCGGGAGCTACGAGCAGTACTTC. Amino acids: CASSQYGTSGSYEQYF. Supplemented by reference TRBV7-2 and TRBJ2-7, the full variable domain reads GAGVSQSPSNKVTEKGKDVELRCDPISGHTALYWYRQSLGQGLEFLIYFQGNSAPDKSGLPSDRFSAERTGGSVSTLTIQRTQQEDSAVYLCASSQYGTSGSYEQYFGPGTRLTVT.

The chain combines TRBV30 with TRBJ1-3, with D tentatively TRBD1 (5 bases). The V end lost 2 bases, the J end lost 5 bases, and 28 bases lay between the germline ends. This CDR3 contains 19 residues. CDR1 and CDR2 (germline): GTSNPN, SVGIG (reference sequence). CDR3 sequence reads: CAWSQEGHLTSSYRNTIYF. In DNA form, the CDR3 reads TGTGCCTGGAGTCAGGAGGGGCACCTAACTTCAAGTTACAGAAACACCATATATTTT.

The chain couples TRBV6-5 to TRBJ2-7; tentative D call: TRBD2 (6 bases). Germline lookup yields CDR1 MNHEY and CDR2 SVGAGI. The V gene lost 6 bases and the J gene lost 0 bases, with 12 bases spanning the gap. The CDR3 sequence is 14 residues long. The CDR3 sequence: CASSRDSDSYEQYF. CDR3 DNA sequence: TGTGCCAGCAGCAGGGACTCGGACTCCTACGAGCAGTACTTC.

This clone was counted a single time. The rearrangement joins TRBV29-1 to TRBJ1-1; 10 bases map to TRBD1. The germline V gene encodes CDR1 SQVTM and CDR2 ANQGSEA. With 7 bases clipped from V and 1 base from J, the junction kept 3 bases outside the gene matches. There are 13 residues in the CDR3. CDR3 protein: CSAWDRGNTEAFF. The CDR3 DNA reads TGCAGCGCTTGGGACAGGGGGAACACTGAAGCTTTCTTT. Based on the CDR3 plus reference TRBV29-1 and TRBJ1-1, the full variable domain is SAVISQKPSRDICQRGTSLTIQCQVDSQVTMMFWYRQQPGQSLTLIATANQGSEATYESGFVIDKFPISRPNLTFSTLTVSNMSPEDSSIYLCSAWDRGNTEAFFGQGTRLTVV.

The chain employs TRBV10-2 and TRBJ2-7; possibly TRBD2 for D (6 bases). This CDR3 comprises 11 residues. With 8 bases removed from V and 12 bases from J, the gap between germline ends came to 17 bases. CDR1 and CDR2 from the germline V gene are WSHSY and SAAADI. The CDR3 sequence is CASGPGDRAYF. The CDR3, as DNA: TGCGCCAGCGGCCCGGGAGATAGGGCGTACTTC.

The rearrangement links TRBV7-8 to TRBJ1-2, with D possibly TRBD1 on 6 matching bases. The CDR3 covers 14 residues. Germline CDR1 reads SGHVS; CDR2 reads FQNEAQ. V was shortened by 3 bases and J by 7 bases, with 15 bases between the two germline ends. CDR3 nucleotides: TGTGCCAGCAGCTTTTCAGGGGTCCTTGGTGGCTACACCTTC. Residues: CASSFSGVLGGYTF.

The chain uses TRBV9 and TRBJ2-7, with 7 bases that match TRBD1. This CDR3 is built from 14 residues. CDR1 and CDR2 from the germline V gene are SGDLS and YYNGEE. The J segment lost 4 bases and the V segment lost 0 bases, leaving 4 bases of the junction unmatched. The CDR3 sequence is CASSVGTGDYEQYF. The CDR3 bases are TGTGCCAGCAGCGTAGGTACAGGGGATTACGAGCAGTACTTC.

The chain carries TRBV5-1 and TRBJ1-2; weak D call: TRBD1 (6 bases). The length of the CDR3 is 15 residues. Germline V gene sequence: CDR1 SGHRS, CDR2 YFSETQ. V lost 0 bases and J 3 bases, leaving 12 bases between the germline ends. DNA for the CDR3: TGCGCCAGCAGCTTGGAAACAGGGTCGGACTATGGCTACACCTTC. This sequence encodes CASSLETGSDYGYTF.

In this sample, this clone turned up once. The chain uses TRBV3-1 (or the pseudogene TRBV3-2) and TRBJ2-1; D may be TRBD2 (7 bases). Trimming removed 0 bases from V and 9 bases from J, with 15 bases in between. The germline V gene encodes CDR1 LGHDT and CDR2 YNNKEL (reference sequence). This CDR3 contains 15 residues. The CDR3 DNA reads as TGTGCCAGCAGCCAAGATTCTCGCGGGGGCATTGAGCAGTTCTTC. Translating it yields CASSQDSRGGIEQFF.

This clone was found once. The sample carries other DNA sequences with the same CDR3. The chain is built from TRBV18 and TRBJ1-3; perhaps TRBD1 as D (6 bases). The germline CDR1 and CDR2 sequences are KGHSH and LQKENI. Trimming removed 2 bases from V and 4 bases from J, with 6 bases in between. The length of the CDR3 is 13 residues. CDR3 sequence reads: CASSPDRGNTIYF. The CDR3, as DNA: TGTGCCAGCTCACCAGACAGGGGAAACACCATATATTTT.

This clone was seen only a few times. This chain connects TRBV6-4 to TRBJ1-5; 11 nucleotides align to TRBD1. Germline V gene sequence: CDR1 MRHNA, CDR2 SNTAGT. V lost 0 bases and J lost 6; bases outside the gene matches: 1. This CDR3 is built from 15 residues. CDR3 coding DNA: TGTGCCAGCAGTGACTCGGGGACAGGGGGTCAGCCCCAGCATTTT. Translated, it gives CASSDSGTGGQPQHF.

This clone has more than one count but fewer than ten. The chain joins TRBV5-4 to TRBJ2-3; D uncertain. V was pared by 2 bases and J by 5 bases, with 18 bases between. The CDR3 extends over 16 amino acids. CDR1 and CDR2 (germline): SGHNT, YYREEE (reference sequence). The CDR3 loop is CASSFLESRSGDTQYF. CDR3 DNA: TGTGCCAGCAGCTTTCTCGAGTCAAGGAGTGGAGATACGCAGTATTTT.

The table lists this clone with a few counts. V and J are TRBV3-1 (or the pseudogene TRBV3-2) and TRBJ2-7, with 11 bases that match TRBD1. This CDR3 is 16 amino acids long. V gave up 1 base and J gave up 2 bases; unmatched junction bases: 4. CDR1 is LGHDT, CDR2 YNNKEL, per germline (reference sequence). CDR3 sequence reads: CASSQAGTGGPYEQYF. The CDR3 bases are TGTGCCAGCAGCCAAGCCGGGACAGGGGGGCCCTACGAGCAGTACTTC.

The gene calls are TRBV27 and TRBJ1-1; maybe TRBD1 (5 bases). V was shortened by 4 bases and J by 2 bases, with 14 bases between the two germline ends. Germline CDR1 and CDR2: MNHEY and SMNVEV (reference sequence). This CDR3 comprises 15 residues. In DNA, the CDR3 is TGTGCCAGCAGTTCCCAGGGACTGATCAACACTGAAGCTTTCTTT. Protein product: CASSSQGLINTEAFF.

The chain recombines TRBV28 with TRBJ1-4; 8 bases agree with TRBD1. Germline trimming cut 4 bases from V and 8 bases from J; bases unmatched to any gene: 12. The CDR3 consists of 16 residues. Germline V gives CDR1 MDHEN, CDR2 SYDVKM. CDR3 residues: CASSSPGTGGREKLFF. For the CDR3, the DNA is TGTGCCAGCAGTTCTCCCGGGACAGGAGGAAGGGAAAAACTGTTTTTT.

DNA of the CDR3: TGTGCCAGCAGCCAAGGGGCCCCTGGGCGGGGAGGGCAGGTGTCGGGAAACACCATATATTTT. Residues: CASSQGAPGRGGQVSGNTIYF. The V call is TRBV4-2, the J call TRBJ1-3; D is unresolved. The V gene's germline CDR1 is LGHNA and CDR2 YNFKEQ. The V end lost 1 base, the J end lost 4 bases, and 29 bases lay between the germline ends. The CDR3 sequence is 21 residues long.

This rearrangement joins TRBV15 to TRBJ2-3; 8 positions match TRBD2. The germline V gene has CDR1 LNHNV and CDR2 YYDKDF (reference sequence). There are 16 residues in the CDR3. After removal of 1 base from V and 3 bases from J, the junction contained 6 bases not matched to a gene. The CDR3 here is CATSRGRLASTDTQYF. The CDR3 nucleotides are TGTGCCACCAGCAGAGGACGACTAGCGAGTACAGATACGCAGTATTTT.

The chain carries TRBV6-5 and TRBJ2-1; 7 bases match TRBD1. Trimming took 2 bases from V and 3 from J; bases not matched to a gene: 7. Germline-derived CDR1 and CDR2 are MNHEY and SVGAGI. This CDR3 spans 16 amino acids. CDR3 coding DNA: TGTGCCAGCAGTTACACGACAGGGATAGGCTACAATGAGCAGTTCTTC. It codes for CASSYTTGIGYNEQFF.

V and J are TRBV11-2 and TRBJ2-1; 8 nucleotides agree with TRBD1. This CDR3 has 14 amino acids. Trimming removed 3 bases from V and 9 bases from J; junction bases left unmatched: 7. From germline, CDR1 is SGHAT and CDR2 FQNNGV. The CDR3 here is CASSLDRVGGEQFF. CDR3 coding DNA: TGTGCCAGCAGCTTGGACAGGGTTGGCGGTGAGCAGTTCTTC.

The CDR3 spells CASSLALASGTETQYF. Here the CDR3 DNA reads TGCGCCAGCAGCTTGGCTTTGGCTAGCGGGACGGAGACCCAGTACTTC. The rearrangement joins TRBV5-1 to TRBJ2-5; TRBD2 matches at 9 bases. Germline CDR1 SGHRS, CDR2 YFSETQ. V was clipped by 0 bases and J by 5 bases; unmatched bases: 8. The CDR3 loop spans 16 amino acids.

This chain links TRBV5-6 with TRBJ2-6; a possible D gene is TRBD2 (6 bases). Germline loops: CDR1 SGHDT, CDR2 YYEEEE. Trimming left V 0 bases short and J 2 bases short, with 12 bases between. This CDR3 is 17 amino acids long. In DNA, the CDR3 is TGTGCCAGCAGCTTGGTAGCCCGGGGGACTGGGGCCAACGTCCTGACTTTC. The encoded protein is CASSLVARGTGANVLTF.

V and J are TRBV10-1 and TRBJ2-1, with TRBD2 as a possible D gene (7 bases). V was trimmed by 4 bases and J by 3 bases, leaving 16 bases between them. This CDR3 is 16 amino acids long. Germline V lookup: CDR1 WNHNN, CDR2 SYGVQD (reference sequence). CDR3: CASSGSRGGVYNEQFF. The DNA of the CDR3 is TGCGCCAGCAGTGGATCCCGCGGGGGCGTCTACAATGAGCAGTTCTTC.

CDR3 sequence reads: CARSCKGGNEQFF. CDR3 in DNA: TGTGCCAGAAGCTGTAAGGGCGGGAATGAGCAGTTCTTC. The chain carries TRBV5-3 and TRBJ2-1; possibly TRBD2 for D (5 bases). TRBV5-3 is sorted into the ORF group, with uncertain function. The CDR3 covers 13 residues. The V end was cut by 3 bases, the J end by 7 bases, with 11 bases between.

This CDR3 reads CASIGGAEKLFF. The CDR3 DNA reads as TGTGCCAGCATTGGGGGGGCTGAAAAACTGTTTTTT. The chain carries TRBV6-5 and TRBJ1-4; D perhaps matches TRBD1 (6 bases). V was shortened by 7 bases and J by 7 bases, with 10 bases between the two germline ends. From germline, CDR1 is MNHEY and CDR2 SVGAGI. CDR3 length: 12 residues.

This clone has more than one count but fewer than ten. This rearrangement joins TRBV18 to TRBJ2-1, with 11 bases lining up with TRBD1. V lost 6 bases, J lost 4 bases, and 5 bases stayed unmatched. The germline gives CDR1 KGHSH, CDR2 LQKENI. This CDR3 region has 15 residues. This CDR3 is CASSVRDRGYNEQFF. For the CDR3, the DNA is TGTGCCAGCTCTGTCCGGGACAGGGGGTACAATGAGCAGTTCTTC.

The V call is TRBV11-2, the J call TRBJ1-4; 7 nucleotides match TRBD1. The germline V gene encodes CDR1 SGHAT and CDR2 FQNNGV. This CDR3 region has 15 residues. Losses at the gene ends were 1 base for V and 3 bases for J; bases not matched to a gene: 2. The CDR3 bases are TGTGCCAGCAGCTTAGGGGGGACAGCTAATGAAAAACTGTTTTTT. Residues: CASSLGGTANEKLFF.

The chain uses TRBV5-4 and TRBJ2-4, with a tentative D call TRBD2 (5 bases). CDR3 length equals 14 residues. The germline gives CDR1 SGHNT, CDR2 YYREEE (reference sequence). The germline V and J ends were trimmed by 1 base and 7 bases, with 12 bases remaining between them. Written as DNA, the CDR3 is TGTGCCAGCAGCTTGTGGGGAGAATGGAACATTCAGTACTTC. It encodes CASSLWGEWNIQYF.

The chain combines TRBV18 with TRBJ2-5; 9 bases map to TRBD2. CDR3 length equals 14 residues. V was pared by 7 bases and J by 1 base, with 4 bases of the junction left unmatched. Germline V CDR1 and CDR2: KGHSH, LQKENI. CDR3 bases: TGTGCCAGCTTTTTAGCGGGGGTCCAAGAGACCCAGTACTTC. It translates to CASFLAGVQETQYF.

This chain links TRBV30 with TRBJ2-1; maybe TRBD1 (5 bases). This CDR3 is 12 amino acids long. Germline lookup yields CDR1 GTSNPN and CDR2 SVGIG (reference sequence). Trimming took 4 bases from V and 10 from J, leaving 14 bases between them. The CDR3 nucleotides are TGTGCCTGGACCTACCTGGGGCGGGAGCAGTTCTTC. Its translation: CAWTYLGREQFF.